These 23 T cell receptor beta chains were all obtained from the same sample, sequenced in a study of cytomegalovirus exposure and HLA in healthy donors. The protocol was immunoSEQ multiplex PCR, while the TCRdb copy is restricted to in-frame clones and leaves out a portion. The sample records about 220,000 clones, around nine tenths being singletons. The specimen was PBMCs. Source of these receptors: a woman under 30 in good health and CMV-seronegative.

The rearrangement links TRBV2 to TRBJ2-2, with D maybe TRBD1 (6 bases). Per germline, CDR1 SNHLY and CDR2 FYNNEI. The CDR3 length is 17 residues. Trimming left V 4 bases short and J 3 bases short, with 18 bases between. The CDR3 is CASSVQRGSADTGELFF. The CDR3 DNA reads TGTGCCAGCAGTGTTCAGAGGGGGTCGGCGGACACCGGGGAGCTGTTTTTT.

This clone is a singleton in its sample. The chain employs TRBV6-6 and TRBJ1-2; D ambiguous. Germline CDR1 and CDR2: MNHNY and SVGAGI (reference sequence). The V end lost 6 bases, the J end lost 3 bases, and 8 bases lay between the germline ends. This CDR3 has 12 residues. The chain's CDR3 is CASRGGDYGYTF. The CDR3 DNA reads TGTGCCAGCAGAGGCGGAGACTATGGCTACACCTTC.

This clone was seen just once. The chain employs TRBV29-1 and TRBJ2-4; 7 positions match TRBD2. The CDR3 contains 16 residues. Per germline, CDR1 SQVTM and CDR2 ANQGSEA. With V trimmed by 0 bases and J by 5 bases, 10 bases remained unmatched. CDR3 DNA sequence: TGCAGCGTTGAAGAGGGGGACTACAAGCGAGAAAACATTCAGTACTTC. Translated: CSVEEGDYKRENIQYF.

The CDR3 bases are TGTGCCAGCAGTCCCATTCAGAACACTGAAGCTTTCTTT. Residues: CASSPIQNTEAFF. This chain connects TRBV2 to TRBJ1-1; the D is unclear. Trimming stripped 5 bases from V and 1 base from J, with 8 bases between. The CDR3 contains 13 residues. Germline loops: CDR1 SNHLY, CDR2 FYNNEI.

The CDR3 sequence: CASSSRRHHNNEQFF. The CDR3 coding sequence is TGTGCCAGCAGTTCGCGGCGTCATCACAACAATGAGCAGTTCTTC. This chain links TRBV28 with TRBJ2-1; D remains ambiguous. This CDR3 has 15 residues. CDR1 MDHEN and CDR2 SYDVKM come from the germline V gene. With 4 bases removed from V and 5 bases from J, the gap between germline ends came to 15 bases.

This clone was counted between two and nine times. J is TRBJ2-7 and V is TRBV6-1; D unresolved. Germline CDR1 is MNHNS and CDR2 is SASEGT. The CDR3 spans 12 residues. V dropped 8 bases and J dropped 7 bases, with 15 bases sitting between them. The CDR3 region has the DNA TGTGCCAGCCGTCTACCGCGAGGAGAGCAGTACTTC. It encodes CASRLPRGEQYF.

The chain has TRBV9 and TRBJ2-1; unclear D gene. CDR1 is SGDLS and CDR2 is YYNGEE in the germline V gene. This CDR3 region has 13 residues. V was shortened by 4 bases and J by 4 bases, with 9 bases between the two germline ends. CDR3 in DNA: TGTGCCAGCAGCCCCTCTAGTTACAATGAGCAGTTCTTC. This translates into CASSPSSYNEQFF.

V and J are TRBV28 and TRBJ2-2; TRBD1 is a possible D gene (6 bases). The CDR3 is made up of 13 amino acids. CDR1 and CDR2 from the germline V gene are MDHEN and SYDVKM. Trimming took 7 bases from V and 4 from J, leaving 10 bases between them. The CDR3 loop reads CASKGGSTGELFF. The CDR3 DNA follows: TGTGCCAGCAAAGGGGGATCCACCGGGGAGCTGTTTTTT.

The gene calls are TRBV4-2 and TRBJ2-1; TRBD2 matches at 10 bases. J was trimmed by 4 bases and V by 1 base; bases with no gene match: 10. The length of the CDR3 is 18 residues. Germline V gene sequence: CDR1 LGHNA, CDR2 YNFKEQ. CDR3 DNA: TGTGCCAGCAGCCAAGTGAGGGCTAGCGGGAGTGTTTACAATGAGCAGTTCTTC. Encoded protein: CASSQVRASGSVYNEQFF.

This sequence joins TRBV28 and TRBJ2-7; possible D gene TRBD1, 7 bases. V lost 2 bases and J 5 bases, leaving 16 bases between the germline ends. The CDR3 has 15 residues. Germline V lookup: CDR1 MDHEN, CDR2 SYDVKM. The CDR3 here is CASSLPQGGLNEQYF. DNA for the CDR3: TGTGCCAGCAGTTTACCCCAGGGGGGCTTGAACGAGCAGTACTTC.

This clone was seen only once. The rearrangement links TRBV5-1 to TRBJ2-2; no clear D gene. This CDR3 has 17 amino acids. Germline assignment: CDR1 SGHRS and CDR2 YFSETQ. Trimming cost V 0 bases and J 1 base, with 13 bases left between them. The CDR3 coding sequence is TGCGCCAGCAGCTTGGTCCCCTCCAGCGTGAACACCGGGGAGCTGTTTTTT. Amino acids: CASSLVPSSVNTGELFF.

This clone showed up just a few times. This rearrangement joins TRBV6-4 to TRBJ2-1, with 11 bases aligning to TRBD2. Germline assignment: CDR1 MRHNA and CDR2 SNTAGT. V dropped 3 bases and J dropped 4; count of bases not matched to a gene: 2. The CDR3 extends over 15 amino acids. CDR3 nucleotides: TGTGCCAGCAGTGATACTAGCGGGAGTTACAATGAGCAGTTCTTC. Protein: CASSDTSGSYNEQFF.

J is TRBJ2-7 and V is TRBV27; D is uncertain. The CDR3 loop spans 13 amino acids. Germline values: CDR1 MNHEY, CDR2 SMNVEV (reference sequence). V was shortened by 2 bases and J by 2 bases, with 7 bases between the two germline ends. The CDR3, as DNA: TGTGCCAGCAGTTTAGGCAGCGCCTACGAGCAGTACTTC. Translation: CASSLGSAYEQYF.

This sequence joins TRBV5-1 and TRBJ2-1, with TRBD2 as a possible D gene (6 bases). Germline V CDR1 and CDR2: SGHRS, YFSETQ. The CDR3 length is 16 residues. V was trimmed by 0 bases and J by 4 bases, leaving 14 bases between them. The CDR3 spells CASSLGGEHRYNEQFF. The CDR3 nucleotides are TGCGCCAGCAGCTTGGGCGGGGAACATCGGTACAATGAGCAGTTCTTC.

V and J are TRBV19 and TRBJ2-2, with TRBD1 as a possible D gene (6 bases). The germline CDR1 and CDR2 sequences are LNHDA and SQIVND (reference sequence). Trimming cost V 3 bases and J 3 bases, with 11 bases left between them. The CDR3 is 15 residues long. The CDR3 region has the DNA TGTGCCAGTAGTATTGGCAGGGGTGACACCGGGGAGCTGTTTTTT. Translating gives CASSIGRGDTGELFF. Supplemented by reference TRBV19 and TRBJ2-2, the full variable domain reads DGGITQSPKYLFRKEGQNVTLSCEQNLNHDAMYWYRQDPGQGLRLIYYSQIVNDFQKGDIAEGYSVSREKKESFPLTVTSAQKNPTAFYLCASSIGRGDTGELFFGEGSRLTVL.

This clone occurred a few times. The V call is TRBV6-5, the J call TRBJ2-7, with TRBD1 as a possible D gene (5 bases). Looked up from germline, CDR1 is MNHEY and CDR2 is SVGAGI. CDR3 length: 14 residues. V lost 0 bases, J lost 2 bases, and 8 bases lay in between. The CDR3 sequence is CASSYSTATYEQYF. CDR3 bases: TGTGCCAGCAGTTACTCGACAGCTACCTACGAGCAGTACTTC.

This chain links TRBV29-1 with TRBJ1-1; 7 positions match TRBD1. The CDR3 is made up of 14 amino acids. With V trimmed by 8 bases and J by 6 bases, 15 bases remained unmatched. Germline CDR1 is SQVTM and CDR2 is ANQGSEA. DNA for the CDR3: TGCAGCTTTAGACAGGGAGGACAGAGAGCTGAAGCTTTCTTT. This sequence encodes CSFRQGGQRAEAFF. Combining the CDR3 with reference TRBV29-1 and TRBJ1-1 gives the whole variable domain SAVISQKPSRDICQRGTSLTIQCQVDSQVTMMFWYRQQPGQSLTLIATANQGSEATYESGFVIDKFPISRPNLTFSTLTVSNMSPEDSSIYLCSFRQGGQRAEAFFGQGTRLTVV.

Remarks on this clone: A read error is possible here, since a much larger clone lies one base away. V is TRBV27 and J is TRBJ2-1, with 11 bases aligning to TRBD1. The CDR3 is 15 amino acids. V dropped 4 bases and J dropped 3; count of bases not matched to a gene: 2. From germline, CDR1 is MNHEY and CDR2 SMNVEV (reference sequence). The CDR3 reads CASSWGTGGYNEQFF. CDR3 coding DNA: TGTGCCAGCAGTTGGGGGACAGGGGGCTACAATGAGCAGTTCTTC.

This chain joins TRBV5-1 and TRBJ2-1, with D tentatively TRBD1 (5 bases). The germline gives CDR1 SGHRS, CDR2 YFSETQ. The CDR3 is made up of 14 amino acids. V was cut by 4 bases and J by 7 bases, with 15 bases left in between. CDR3 bases: TGCGCCAGCAGCCCTTCAAGCTACAGGAATGAGCAGTTCTTC. It specifies CASSPSSYRNEQFF. The variable domain in full, completed from reference TRBV5-1 and TRBJ2-1, reads KAGVTQTPRYLIKTRGQQVTLSCSPISGHRSVSWYQQTPGQGLQFLFEYFSETQRNKGNFPGRFSGRQFSNSRSEMNVSTLELGDSALYLCASSPSSYRNEQFFGPGTRLTVL.

This CDR3 reads CASSLDGNTDTQYF. The CDR3 region has the DNA TGCGCCAGCAGCTTGGACGGGAACACAGATACGCAGTATTTT. This chain connects TRBV5-1 to TRBJ2-3; perhaps TRBD2 as D (5 bases). Germline CDR1 SGHRS, CDR2 YFSETQ. The CDR3 runs 14 residues. V shed 0 bases and J shed 2 bases, with 7 bases lying between them.

The table lists this clone with a few counts. This sequence joins TRBV15 and TRBJ2-6; perhaps TRBD2 as D (5 bases). V was cut by 4 bases and J by 0 bases, with 19 bases left in between. The CDR3 spans 19 residues. Per the germline V gene, CDR1 is LNHNV and CDR2 is YYDKDF (reference sequence). The CDR3 nucleotides are TGTGCCACCAGCATACTAGATCAGGCCCCCGGCTCTGGGGCCAACGTCCTGACTTTC. Protein product: CATSILDQAPGSGANVLTF.

This clone has just one count. The chain couples TRBV27 to TRBJ2-7; D may be TRBD2 (6 bases). The CDR3 consists of 15 residues. V lost 4 bases and J 0 bases, leaving 13 bases between the germline ends. Germline lookup yields CDR1 MNHEY and CDR2 SMNVEV (reference sequence). The CDR3: CASSSSSDSSYEQYF. As DNA, the CDR3 is TGTGCCAGCAGTTCTTCTAGCGATAGCTCCTACGAGCAGTACTTC.

The J gene is TRBJ2-7, the V gene TRBV6-5; possible D gene TRBD2, 6 bases. V lost 6 bases and J lost 1, with 16 bases in between. The CDR3 length is 15 residues. Germline CDR1 reads MNHEY; CDR2 reads SVGAGI. The CDR3 DNA reads TGTGCCAGCAGCCCGGGATCGGGGGTTTCCTACGAGCAGTACTTC. It encodes CASSPGSGVSYEQYF.